A single sample gave rise to the 27 T cell receptor beta chains below, sequenced in a study of high-grade serous ovarian cancer treatment subgroups. Sequencing was performed with immunoSEQ multiplex PCR; in TCRdb, only in-frame clones are kept and a portion is missing. The sample shows 10,000 to 12,000 clones, over 80% of them seen only once. Tumor samples were taken before definitive surgery or chemotherapy. Sequenced: tumor tissue. Source of these receptors: a human donor with high-grade serous ovarian cancer.

The J gene is TRBJ2-2, the V gene TRBV2; D remains unclear. Trimming left V 6 bases short and J 1 base short, with 15 bases between. The CDR3 has 16 residues. CDR1 is SNHLY, CDR2 FYNNEI, per germline. The CDR3, as DNA: TGTGCCAGCAGCAAAGGGCCAGGCAGGAACACCGGGGAGCTGTTTTTT. Its translation: CASSKGPGRNTGELFF.

The chain links TRBV5-1 to TRBJ1-5, with TRBD1 matching 11 bases. The CDR3 covers 14 residues. Germline assignment: CDR1 SGHRS and CDR2 YFSETQ. V lost 4 bases and J lost 6; bases outside the gene matches: 3. This CDR3 is CASSTGTGGQPQHF. The CDR3 DNA reads as TGCGCCAGCAGCACGGGGACAGGGGGTCAGCCCCAGCATTTT.

The CDR3: CASSEATGWQAYEQYF. CDR3 coding DNA: TGTGCCAGCAGTGAAGCGACCGGGTGGCAGGCCTACGAGCAGTACTTC. This chain connects TRBV2 to TRBJ2-7; D not resolved. V was clipped by 0 bases and J by 2 bases, with 14 bases between them. The CDR3 loop spans 16 amino acids. Looked up from germline, CDR1 is SNHLY and CDR2 is FYNNEI.

The chain employs TRBV28 and TRBJ1-2, with 8 bases aligning to TRBD1. CDR1 MDHEN and CDR2 SYDVKM come from the germline V gene. The CDR3 is made up of 14 amino acids. V was clipped by 5 bases and J by 4 bases; unmatched bases: 6. CDR3: CASSTAGTGYGYTF. Here the CDR3 DNA reads TGTGCCAGCAGTACCGCCGGGACAGGCTATGGCTACACCTTC.

The chain combines TRBV7-8 with TRBJ2-7, with D perhaps assigned TRBD1 or TRBD2 (5 bases each). The CDR3 length is 15 residues. V was shortened by 4 bases and J by 4 bases, with 17 bases between the two germline ends. Per germline, CDR1 SGHVS and CDR2 FQNEAQ. Here the CDR3 reads CASSWSGAIQYEQYF. CDR3 nucleotides: TGTGCCAGCAGCTGGTCCGGGGCCATTCAGTACGAGCAGTACTTC.

This clone appeared once. The V call is TRBV2, the J call TRBJ1-1; a weak D match, TRBD1 (6 bases). Germline V gene sequence: CDR1 SNHLY, CDR2 FYNNEI. V was shortened by 9 bases and J by 5 bases, with 16 bases between the two germline ends. This CDR3 has 13 amino acids. The CDR3 DNA is TGTGCCAGTACCACAGGGTTTGAGACTGAAGCTTTCTTT. Residues: CASTTGFETEAFF.

The chain has TRBV30 and TRBJ2-1, with TRBD2 matching over 14 bases. Germline V gene data show CDR1 as GTSNPN and CDR2 as SVGIG (reference sequence). The CDR3 extends over 15 amino acids. V lost 0 bases to trimming and J lost 11 bases; unmatched junction nucleotides: 6. The CDR3 protein is CAWSVGLAGEGQQFF. The CDR3 DNA reads TGTGCCTGGAGTGTGGGACTAGCGGGAGAGGGGCAGCAGTTCTTC.

The chain combines TRBV5-1 with TRBJ2-7, with TRBD1 as a possible D gene (5 bases). The germline V gene encodes CDR1 SGHRS and CDR2 YFSETQ. Trimming removed 0 bases from V and 4 bases from J, with 23 bases in between. The CDR3 sequence is 18 residues long. CDR3 bases: TGCGCCAGCAGCTTGGAGCTTAGGGGCTCTGCCCTGTCATACGAGCAGTACTTC. It is translated as CASSLELRGSALSYEQYF.

The CDR3 reads CASSLPGTNNEQFF. CDR3 in DNA: TGTGCCAGCAGTTTACCCGGGACAAACAATGAGCAGTTCTTC. The chain links TRBV28 to TRBJ2-1; D perhaps matches TRBD1 (6 bases). The ends were cut back, 2 bases at V and 5 bases at J, with 10 bases in the middle. Germline CDR1 and CDR2: MDHEN and SYDVKM. The CDR3 runs 14 residues.

The genes are TRBV28 and TRBJ1-3; D unclear. Germline lookup yields CDR1 MDHEN and CDR2 SYDVKM. Between the trimmed V and J ends, which lost 6 bases and 0 bases, there was a span of 9 bases. CDR3 length equals 14 residues. Here the CDR3 reads CASSPSLSGNTIYF. The CDR3, as DNA: TGTGCCAGCAGCCCATCGCTCTCTGGAAACACCATATATTTT.

The sample holds one count of this clone. The V call is TRBV18, the J call TRBJ1-2, with D unresolved. V was clipped by 2 bases and J by 5 bases, with 9 bases between them. CDR1 KGHSH and CDR2 LQKENI come from the germline V gene. The CDR3 is made up of 13 amino acids. This CDR3 is CASSPSAVYGYTF. CDR3 nucleotide sequence: TGTGCCAGCTCACCATCGGCAGTTTATGGCTACACCTTC.

V is TRBV5-1 and J is TRBJ2-3; 8 positions agree with TRBD2. Trimming took 1 base from V and 4 from J; bases not matched to a gene: 5. Per germline, CDR1 SGHRS and CDR2 YFSETQ. The CDR3 extends over 15 amino acids. CDR3 coding DNA: TGCGCCAGCAGCTTGAAGCGGGAGACAGCAGATACGCAGTATTTT. It encodes CASSLKRETADTQYF. The full variable domain, with the rest looked up from reference TRBV5-1 and TRBJ2-3, is KAGVTQTPRYLIKTRGQQVTLSCSPISGHRSVSWYQQTPGQGLQFLFEYFSETQRNKGNFPGRFSGRQFSNSRSEMNVSTLELGDSALYLCASSLKRETADTQYFGPGTRLTVL.

This clone has a handful of counts. Other DNA sequences in the same sample also yield this CDR3. The CDR3 DNA follows: TGTGCCAGCAGCCAAGATGAGGGACTGCAAGAGACCCAGTACTTC. Translating it yields CASSQDEGLQETQYF. V and J are TRBV4-2 and TRBJ2-5; weak D call: TRBD2 (6 bases). V lost 0 bases and J lost 2, with 10 bases in between. The CDR3 is 15 residues long. Germline V gene sequence: CDR1 LGHNA, CDR2 YNFKEQ.

The chain employs TRBV6-7 and TRBJ2-1, with 14 nucleotides matching TRBD2. TRBV6-7 qualifies as an ORF whose function is uncertain. The CDR3 loop spans 17 amino acids. Trimming at V came to 0 bases and at J to 7 bases, leaving 5 bases not matched to a gene. This CDR3 is CASSYSGLAGVRNEQFF. For the CDR3, the DNA is TGTGCCAGCAGTTACTCGGGACTAGCGGGAGTCAGGAATGAGCAGTTCTTC.

The chain has TRBV7-2 and TRBJ2-5; 8 nucleotides line up with TRBD2. The CDR3 runs 15 residues. The V gene end was trimmed by 5 bases and the J gene end by 5 bases; junction bases not matched to a gene: 10. Per germline, CDR1 SGHTA and CDR2 FQGNSA. CDR3 in DNA: TGTGCCAGCAGCCGAGCTAGCGGGCTCTTGGAGACCCAGTACTTC. It translates to CASSRASGLLETQYF.

The chain carries TRBV11-2 and TRBJ1-5; D gene unclear. The CDR3 contains 15 residues. V was trimmed by 1 base and J by 0 bases, leaving 7 bases between them. Germline CDR1 SGHAT, CDR2 FQNNGV. In nucleotides, the CDR3 is TGTGCCAGCAGCTTAGGGCCCTCTAGCAATCAGCCCCAGCATTTT. This sequence encodes CASSLGPSSNQPQHF.

This chain links TRBV7-9 with TRBJ2-7, with 8 nucleotides matching TRBD2. The V gene end was trimmed by 1 base and the J gene end by 2 bases; junction bases not matched to a gene: 10. The germline gives CDR1 SEHNR, CDR2 FQNEAQ (reference sequence). The CDR3 spans 17 residues. CDR3 nucleotides: TGTGCCAGCAGCTTAGACGTGGCGGGAGGTTATCCCTACGAGCAGTACTTC. Translation: CASSLDVAGGYPYEQYF. Full variable domain (outside the CDR3, taken from reference TRBV7-9 and TRBJ2-7): DTGVSQNPRHKITKRGQNVTFRCDPISEHNRLYWYRQTLGQGPEFLTYFQNEAQLEKSRLLSDRFSAERPKGSFSTLEIQRTEQGDSAMYLCASSLDVAGGYPYEQYFGPGTRLTVT.

J is TRBJ1-2 and V is TRBV6-1, with D uncertain. The CDR3 runs to 12 residues. Germline V lookup: CDR1 MNHNS, CDR2 SASEGT. Trimming left V 8 bases short and J 8 bases short, with 15 bases between. The CDR3 here is CASADVTRGYTF. CDR3 nucleotide sequence: TGTGCCAGCGCCGACGTAACCCGGGGCTACACCTTC.

The chain carries TRBV5-1 and TRBJ2-7, with 10 positions matching TRBD2. CDR1 is SGHRS, CDR2 YFSETQ, per germline. V dropped 4 bases and J dropped 7; count of bases not matched to a gene: 11. The CDR3 runs to 15 residues. DNA for the CDR3: TGCGCCAGCAGCGTCGTAGCGGGAGGTAGCGGGGAGCAGTACTTC. This encodes CASSVVAGGSGEQYF.

V and J are TRBV10-3 and TRBJ1-2; 7 bases line up with TRBD1. The V segment lost 3 bases and the J segment 1 base; nucleotides outside the gene matches: 2. Germline lookup yields CDR1 ENHRY and CDR2 SYGVKD. CDR3 length equals 14 residues. This CDR3 is CAISEGGLNYGYTF. The CDR3 DNA follows: TGTGCCATCAGTGAAGGGGGCCTTAACTATGGCTACACCTTC.

The CDR3, as DNA: TGTGCCAGCAGCCTAAACAGGGGAAGGCAAGAGACCCAGTACTTC. This sequence encodes CASSLNRGRQETQYF. The V call is TRBV11-2, the J call TRBJ2-5, with 7 positions matching TRBD1. There are 15 residues in the CDR3. The ends lost 5 bases at V and 2 bases at J; junction bases unmatched: 8. Looked up from germline, CDR1 is SGHAT and CDR2 is FQNNGV. Based on the CDR3 plus reference TRBV11-2 and TRBJ2-5, the full variable domain is EAGVAQSPRYKIIEKRQSVAFWCNPISGHATLYWYQQILGQGPKLLIQFQNNGVVDDSQLPKDRFSAERLKGVDSTLKIQPAKLEDSAVYLCASSLNRGRQETQYFGPGTRLLVL.

The CDR3 DNA is TGTGCCTGGAGCGAGGGGTCACTCTATGGCTACACCTTC. Translating it yields CAWSEGSLYGYTF. The genes are TRBV30 and TRBJ1-2; tentatively, D is TRBD1 (5 bases). The V gene lost 3 bases and the J gene lost 4 bases, with 12 bases spanning the gap. CDR3 size: 13 residues. Per the germline V gene, CDR1 is GTSNPN and CDR2 is SVGIG (reference sequence).

The chain recombines TRBV19 with TRBJ2-1; TRBD2 might be the D (6 bases). V was pared by 1 base and J by 2 bases, with 6 bases between. Germline CDR1 LNHDA, CDR2 SQIVND (reference sequence). This CDR3 comprises 14 residues. CDR3 residues: CASSIGGAYNEQFF. The CDR3 region has the DNA TGTGCCAGTAGTATAGGGGGGGCCTACAATGAGCAGTTCTTC.

The rearrangement uses TRBV28 and TRBJ1-5; 9 nucleotides line up with TRBD1. J lost 4 bases, V lost 2 bases, and 3 bases had no gene match. This CDR3 has 15 amino acids. Looked up from germline, CDR1 is MDHEN and CDR2 is SYDVKM. As DNA, the CDR3 is TGTGCCAGCAGTTTAAGGGACAGGGCAAATCAGCCCCAGCATTTT. Its translation: CASSLRDRANQPQHF. The full variable domain, rest sourced from reference TRBV28 and TRBJ1-5, is DVKVTQSSRYLVKRTGEKVFLECVQDMDHENMFWYRQDPGLGLRLIYFSYDVKMKEKGDIPEGYSVSREKKERFSLILESASTNQTSMYLCASSLRDRANQPQHFGDGTRLSIL.

This rearrangement joins TRBV14 to TRBJ2-3; D perhaps matches TRBD1 (5 bases). Per germline, CDR1 SGHDN and CDR2 FVKESK. CDR3 length: 14 residues. Trimming took 6 bases from V and 0 from J, leaving 10 bases between them. The CDR3 sequence: CASRDKTSTDTQYF. The DNA for the CDR3 is TGTGCCAGCAGGGACAAAACTAGCACAGATACGCAGTATTTT.

CDR3 sequence reads: CATRDYEQYF. The DNA for the CDR3 is TGTGCCACCCGAGATTACGAGCAGTACTTC. The chain recombines TRBV6-1 with TRBJ2-7; D is uncertain. The V end lost 10 bases, the J end lost 4 bases, and 8 bases lay between the germline ends. This CDR3 has 10 residues. Germline V gene sequence: CDR1 MNHNS, CDR2 SASEGT.

This clone was found once. V and J are TRBV2 and TRBJ2-1; D remains ambiguous. The germline V gene encodes CDR1 SNHLY and CDR2 FYNNEI. V shed 4 bases and J shed 0 bases, with 10 bases lying between them. This CDR3 region has 15 residues. The CDR3 coding sequence is TGTGCCAGCAGTGGAGTTCAGAACTCCTACAATGAGCAGTTCTTC. Translating it yields CASSGVQNSYNEQFF.